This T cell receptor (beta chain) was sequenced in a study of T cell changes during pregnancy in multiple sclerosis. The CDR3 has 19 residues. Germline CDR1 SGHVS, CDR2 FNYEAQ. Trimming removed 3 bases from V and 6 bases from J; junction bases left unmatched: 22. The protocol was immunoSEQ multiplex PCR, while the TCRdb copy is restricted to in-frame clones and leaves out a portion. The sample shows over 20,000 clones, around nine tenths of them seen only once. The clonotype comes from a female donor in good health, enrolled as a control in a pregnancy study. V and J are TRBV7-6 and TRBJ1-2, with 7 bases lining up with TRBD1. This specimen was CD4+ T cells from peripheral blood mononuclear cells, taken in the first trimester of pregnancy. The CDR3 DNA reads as TGTGCCAGCAGCTTCGTTGGTGGCGCAGGGGGTGGAGAGAGCGATGGCTACACCTTC. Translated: CASSFVGGAGGGESDGYTF.